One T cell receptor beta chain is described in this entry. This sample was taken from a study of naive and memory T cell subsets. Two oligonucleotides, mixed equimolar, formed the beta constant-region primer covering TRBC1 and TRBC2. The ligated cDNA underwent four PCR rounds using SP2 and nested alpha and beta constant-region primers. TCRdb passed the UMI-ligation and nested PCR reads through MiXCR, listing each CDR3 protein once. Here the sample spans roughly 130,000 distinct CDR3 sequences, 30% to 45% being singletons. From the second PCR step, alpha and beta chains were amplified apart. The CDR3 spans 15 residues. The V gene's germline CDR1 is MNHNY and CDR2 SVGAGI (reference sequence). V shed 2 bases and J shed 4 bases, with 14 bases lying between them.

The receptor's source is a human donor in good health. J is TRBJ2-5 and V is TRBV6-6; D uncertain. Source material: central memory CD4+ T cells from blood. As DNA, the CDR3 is TGTGCCAGCAGTTACCCGCAGTCTTCGGGAGAGACCCAGTACTTC. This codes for CASSYPQSSGETQYF.